This passage covers 17 T cell receptor beta chains from one sample sequenced in a study of T cell repertoires in cytomegalovirus infection. Their antigen targets remain unknown. TCRdb ran MiXCR on the reads and lists one entry per CDR3 protein. This table holds fewer than 6,500 distinct CDR3 sequences, 50% to 55% found once. Sequencing used PBMCs, sequenced either directly or after in vitro stimulation (not recorded which). The origin of the receptors is a human donor in good health (CMV status not recorded). Some clones in this sample may be carry-over from other donors' samples.

Many counts were recorded for this clonotype. Here the CDR3 reads CATFSFGGFSYNEQFF. The DNA for the CDR3 is TGTGCCACATTTTCCTTTGGCGGGTTCTCCTACAATGAGCAGTTCTTC. The chain has TRBV7-9 and TRBJ2-1; possible D gene TRBD2, 5 bases. Germline values: CDR1 SEHNR, CDR2 FQNEAQ (reference sequence). CDR3 size: 16 residues. V was trimmed by 10 bases and J by 0 bases, leaving 19 bases between them.

This clonotype was counted between two and nine times. This may be a read error, as it is one base from a much larger clone. The rearrangement uses TRBV6-1 and TRBJ1-5; TRBD1 matches at 7 bases. In germline, CDR1 is MNHNS, CDR2 SASEGT. The CDR3 is made up of 14 amino acids. The DNA for the CDR3 is TGTGCCAGCAGAATGGGACAGAAGAATCAGCCCACGCCTTTT. The encoded protein is CASRMGQKNQPTPF.

This clonotype occurred a few times. The chain is built from TRBV24-1 and TRBJ1-1, with 7 bases aligning to TRBD1. Germline CDR1 reads KGHDR; CDR2 reads SFDVKD. The CDR3 consists of 13 residues. V lost 9 bases and J lost 1; bases outside the gene matches: 4. The CDR3 here is CATEDRPNTEAFF. CDR3 sequence (DNA): TGTGCCACCGAGGACAGGCCGAACACTGAAGCTTTCTTT.

This chain connects TRBV4-1 to TRBJ1-5; TRBD1 matches at 8 bases. The V and J ends lost 3 bases and 7 bases, in that order; junction bases with no gene match: 8. CDR3 size: 15 residues. Germline-derived CDR1 and CDR2 are MGHRA and YSYEKL. CDR3 amino acids: CASSQNVDRGQPQHF. CDR3 bases: TGCGCCAGCAGCCAGAACGTTGACAGGGGACAGCCCCAGCATTTT.

As regards this clonotype: Likely a read error: the CDR3 ends without its conserved phenylalanine or tryptophan. The chain carries TRBV6-2 or TRBV6-3 and TRBJ1-1; unclear D gene. This CDR3 is 14 amino acids long. Germline loops: CDR1 MNHEY, CDR2 SVGEGT. In nucleotides, the CDR3 is TGTGCCATCAGTTCCCCAGCACCGAACACTGAAGCTTTCGTT. Its protein is CAISSPAPNTEAFV.

To note about this clonotype: No conserved phenylalanine or tryptophan is present at the end of the CDR3, so a read error is the likely explanation. The rearrangement uses TRBV28 and TRBJ2-2; D unresolved. The CDR3 length is 13 residues. CDR1 is MDHEN and CDR2 is SYDVKM in the germline V gene. In nucleotides, the CDR3 is TGTTCCAGCAGTTTTATTGGTACCGGGGAGCTGTTTTGT. It translates to CSSSFIGTGELFC.

Worth noting for this clonotype: This likely comes from a read error, as the CDR3 has no conserved phenylalanine or tryptophan at its end. The DNA is left out, because the CDR3 cannot be placed on it with certainty; the CDR3 is given as TCRdb lists it. J is TRBJ2-1 and V is TRBV28. Germline CDR1 MDHEN, CDR2 SYDVKM. The CDR3 extends over 12 residues, inclusive of both ends. CDR3 in amino acids: CASSFYLAEHFC.

Concerning this clonotype: Because it lacks the conserved phenylalanine or tryptophan at the end, this CDR3 is likely a read error. The V and J genes are TRBV6-1 and TRBJ2-7; the D gene is possibly TRBD2 (6 bases). The CDR3 runs to 14 residues. Germline V gives CDR1 MNHNS, CDR2 SASEGT. This CDR3 is CTSSGWEDHYEQYL. DNA of the CDR3: TGTACCAGCAGTGGATGGGAGGACCACTACGAGCAGTACTTA.

The CDR3 protein is CASSQDWGGRGLGELFF. The CDR3 DNA is TGTGCCAGCAGCCAAGATTGGGGAGGGAGAGGTCTCGGGGAGCTGTTTTTT. The rearrangement links TRBV6-5 to TRBJ2-2, with 7 bases that match TRBD2. With V trimmed by 6 bases and J by 7 bases, 17 bases remained unmatched. Looked up from germline, CDR1 is MNHEY and CDR2 is SVGAGI. The CDR3 runs 17 residues.

About this clonotype itself: This sequence may be a read error, since a much larger clone differs from it by one base. Here the CDR3 DNA reads TGTGCCAGCAGTTACCTCTACCCAGATAGGGACCGTGAGGGCTACCCCTTC. Its translation: CASSYLYPDRDREGYPF. The chain couples TRBV6-5 to TRBJ1-2; D may be TRBD1 (5 bases). The germline CDR1 and CDR2 sequences are MNHEY and SVGAGI. There are 17 residues in the CDR3.

The J gene is TRBJ1-3, the V gene TRBV7-6; tentative D call: TRBD1 (6 bases). The CDR3 sequence is 15 residues long. V lost 1 base and J 6 bases, leaving 13 bases between the germline ends. CDR1 is SGHVS and CDR2 is FNYEAQ in the germline V gene. Here the CDR3 reads CASSLEGTTENTIYF. CDR3 DNA sequence: TGTGCCAGCAGCTTAGAGGGGACAACGGAAAACACCATATATTTT.

This clonotype came up once. V and J are TRBV10-3 and TRBJ2-7; D gene unclear. The CDR3 consists of 11 residues. Germline CDR1 is ENHRY and CDR2 is SYGVKD. Trimming stripped 6 bases from V and 3 bases from J, with 6 bases between. This CDR3 is CAIRSDYEQYF. The DNA of the CDR3 is TGTGCCATCAGGAGCGACTACGAGCAGTACTTC.

This rearrangement joins TRBV7-2 to TRBJ2-1; D possibly corresponds to TRBD2 (6 bases). V dropped 5 bases and J dropped 5 bases, with 19 bases sitting between them. The CDR3 loop spans 16 amino acids. Germline CDR1 reads SGHTA; CDR2 reads FQGNSA. This chain's CDR3 is CASSTKVGGVNNEQFF. CDR3 bases: TGTGCCAGCAGCACAAAGGTTGGCGGGGTAAACAATGAGCAGTTCTTC.

Concerning this clonotype: The conserved phenylalanine or tryptophan is not found at the CDR3 terminus, so this likely reflects a read error. The DNA is left out, because the CDR3 cannot be placed on it with certainty; the CDR3 is given as TCRdb lists it. The chain uses TRBV28 and TRBJ1-2; the table's TRBD1 call for D was not verified on the DNA. The CDR3 comprises 17 residues, both ends counted. Germline CDR1 MDHEN, CDR2 SYDVKM. CDR3 loop: CASSTPGTLSVRYCYNC.

Ten or more counts support this clonotype. The rearrangement links TRBV2 to TRBJ2-1; D is ambiguous. The CDR3 covers 11 residues. Germline assignment: CDR1 SNHLY and CDR2 FYNNEI. The V end was cut by 7 bases, the J end by 3 bases, with 4 bases between. The CDR3: CASMYYNEQFF. The CDR3 nucleotides read TGTGCCAGCATGTACTACAATGAGCAGTTCTTC.

In its sample, this clonotype was seen once. The junction departs from the called germline gene at one end, perhaps through a read error. The V and J genes are TRBV7-2 and TRBJ1-5; a possible D gene is TRBD1 (5 bases). Germline CDR1 and CDR2: SGHTA and FQGNSA. The CDR3 totals 15 residues. CDR3 sequence: CASSLNAGLNQPQHF. CDR3 DNA: TGTGCAAGCAGCCTCAATGCAGGGCTCAATCAGCCCCAGCATTTT.

This clonotype was seen just once. The junction departs from the called germline gene at one end, perhaps through a read error. CDR3 protein: CASSLIGVSSYNEQLF. DNA of the CDR3: TGTGCCAGCAGCTTAATAGGAGTTAGCTCCTACAATGAGCAGTTATTC. V and J are TRBV7-3 and TRBJ2-1; D unresolved. The CDR3 is made up of 16 amino acids. From germline, CDR1 is SGHTA and CDR2 FQGTGA. Drawing the rest from reference TRBV7-3 and TRBJ2-1, the complete variable domain is GAGVSQTPSNKVTEKGKYVELRCDPISGHTALYWYRQSLGQGPEFLIYFQGTGAADDSGLPNDRFFAVRPEGSVSTLKIQRTERGDSAVYLCASSLIGVSSYNEQLFGPGTRLTVL.